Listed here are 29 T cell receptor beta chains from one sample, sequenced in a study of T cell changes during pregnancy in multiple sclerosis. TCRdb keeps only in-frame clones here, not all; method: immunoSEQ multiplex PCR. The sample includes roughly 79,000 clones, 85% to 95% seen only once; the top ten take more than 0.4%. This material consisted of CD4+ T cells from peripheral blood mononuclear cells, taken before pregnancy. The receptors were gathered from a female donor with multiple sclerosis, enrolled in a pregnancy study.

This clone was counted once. Here the CDR3 reads CAWRLVMNYGYTF. Written as DNA, the CDR3 is TGTGCCTGGAGATTAGTGATGAACTATGGCTACACCTTC. This chain connects TRBV30 to TRBJ1-2; D not certain. The CDR3 extends over 13 amino acids. CDR1 GTSNPN and CDR2 SVGIG come from the germline V gene (reference sequence). Trimming cost V 3 bases and J 2 bases, with 10 bases left between them. The full variable domain, in which reference TRBV30 and TRBJ1-2 provide the parts outside the CDR3, is SQTIHQWPATLVQPVGSPLSLECTVEGTSNPNLYWYRQAAGRGLQLLFYSVGIGQISSEVPQNLSASRPQDRQFILSSKKLLLSDSGFYLCAWRLVMNYGYTFGSGTRLTVV.

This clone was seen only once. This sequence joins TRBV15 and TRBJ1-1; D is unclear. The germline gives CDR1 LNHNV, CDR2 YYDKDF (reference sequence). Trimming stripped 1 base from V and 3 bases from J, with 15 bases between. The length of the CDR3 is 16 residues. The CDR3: CATSRGGVGRYTEAFF. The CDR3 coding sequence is TGTGCCACCAGCAGAGGAGGCGTGGGGAGGTACACTGAAGCTTTCTTT.

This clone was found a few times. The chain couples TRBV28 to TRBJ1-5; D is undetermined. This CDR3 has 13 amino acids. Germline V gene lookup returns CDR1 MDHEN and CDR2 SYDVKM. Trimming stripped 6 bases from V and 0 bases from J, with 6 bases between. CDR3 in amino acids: CASRFNSNQPQHF. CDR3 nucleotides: TGTGCCAGCAGGTTTAATAGCAATCAGCCCCAGCATTTT.

CDR3 DNA: TGTGCCAGTAGTATGAATCTCCCGGGACAGGGGTTGTACGAGCAGTACTTC. Its protein product is CASSMNLPGQGLYEQYF. V is TRBV19 and J is TRBJ2-7; 10 nucleotides match TRBD1. Germline loops: CDR1 LNHDA, CDR2 SQIVND (reference sequence). The CDR3 runs to 17 residues. J lost 4 bases, V lost 3 bases, and 12 bases had no gene match.

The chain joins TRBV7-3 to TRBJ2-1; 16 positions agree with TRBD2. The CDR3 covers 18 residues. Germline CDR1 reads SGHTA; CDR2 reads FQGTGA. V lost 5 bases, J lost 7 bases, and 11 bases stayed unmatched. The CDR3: CASSPRGLAGGPGNEQFF. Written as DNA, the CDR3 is TGTGCCAGCAGCCCCCGGGGACTAGCGGGGGGGCCGGGGAATGAGCAGTTCTTC.

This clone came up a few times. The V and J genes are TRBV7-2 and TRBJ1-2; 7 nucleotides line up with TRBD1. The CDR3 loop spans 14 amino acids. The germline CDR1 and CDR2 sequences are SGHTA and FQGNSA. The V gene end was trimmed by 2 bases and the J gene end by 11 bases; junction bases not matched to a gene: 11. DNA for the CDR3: TGTGCCAGCAGCTTAATACGGGACAGCCGACCGTACACCTTC. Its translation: CASSLIRDSRPYTF.

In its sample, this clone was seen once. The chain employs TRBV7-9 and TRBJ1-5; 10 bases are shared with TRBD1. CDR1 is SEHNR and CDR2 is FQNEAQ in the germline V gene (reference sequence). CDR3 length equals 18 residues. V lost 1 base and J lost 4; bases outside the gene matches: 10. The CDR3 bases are TGTGCCAGCAGCTTAGTTGGGACAGGGGATGTTAGGAATCAGCCCCAGCATTTT. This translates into CASSLVGTGDVRNQPQHF. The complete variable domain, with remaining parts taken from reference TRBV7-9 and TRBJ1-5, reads DTGVSQNPRHKITKRGQNVTFRCDPISEHNRLYWYRQTLGQGPEFLTYFQNEAQLEKSRLLSDRFSAERPKGSFSTLEIQRTEQGDSAMYLCASSLVGTGDVRNQPQHFGDGTRLSIL.

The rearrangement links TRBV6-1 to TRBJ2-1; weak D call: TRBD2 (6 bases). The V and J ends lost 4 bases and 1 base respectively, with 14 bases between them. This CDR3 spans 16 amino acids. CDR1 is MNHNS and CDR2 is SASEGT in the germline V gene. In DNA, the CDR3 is TGTGCCAGCAGTGGGGAGGACTCTGCATCCTACAATGAGCAGTTCTTC. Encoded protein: CASSGEDSASYNEQFF.

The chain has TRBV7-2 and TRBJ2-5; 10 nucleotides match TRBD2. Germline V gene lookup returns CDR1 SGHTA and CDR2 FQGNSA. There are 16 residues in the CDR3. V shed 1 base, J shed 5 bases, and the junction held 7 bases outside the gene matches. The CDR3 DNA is TGTGCCAGCAGCTTAGGAGAGCGGGAGGGCCAGGAGACCCAGTACTTC. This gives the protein CASSLGEREGQETQYF.

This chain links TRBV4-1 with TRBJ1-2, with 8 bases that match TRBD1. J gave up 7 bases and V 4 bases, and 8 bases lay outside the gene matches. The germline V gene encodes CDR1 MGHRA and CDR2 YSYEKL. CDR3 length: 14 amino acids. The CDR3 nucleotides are TGCGCCAGCAGCCCCGAGGGGACAGGAATTGGCTACACCTTC. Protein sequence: CASSPEGTGIGYTF.

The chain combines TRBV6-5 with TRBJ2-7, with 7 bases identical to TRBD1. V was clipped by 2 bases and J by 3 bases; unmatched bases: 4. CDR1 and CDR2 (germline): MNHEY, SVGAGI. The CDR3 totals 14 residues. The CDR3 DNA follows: TGTGCCAGCAGTTACCCGGGACAGCTCTACGAGCAGTACTTC. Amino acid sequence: CASSYPGQLYEQYF.

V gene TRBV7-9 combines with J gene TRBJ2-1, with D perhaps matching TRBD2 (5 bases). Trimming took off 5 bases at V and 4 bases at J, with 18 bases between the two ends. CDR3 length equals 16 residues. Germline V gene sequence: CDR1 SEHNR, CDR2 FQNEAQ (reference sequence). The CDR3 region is CASSPEWGGLYNEQFF. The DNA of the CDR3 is TGTGCCAGCAGCCCGGAATGGGGTGGACTGTACAATGAGCAGTTCTTC.

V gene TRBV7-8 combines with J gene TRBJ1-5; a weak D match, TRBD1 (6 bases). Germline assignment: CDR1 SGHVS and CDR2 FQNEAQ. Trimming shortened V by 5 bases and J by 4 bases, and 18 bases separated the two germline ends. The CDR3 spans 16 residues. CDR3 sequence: CASSHRGRGQNQPQHF. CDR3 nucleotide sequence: TGTGCCAGCAGCCACCGGGGCAGGGGCCAGAATCAGCCCCAGCATTTT.

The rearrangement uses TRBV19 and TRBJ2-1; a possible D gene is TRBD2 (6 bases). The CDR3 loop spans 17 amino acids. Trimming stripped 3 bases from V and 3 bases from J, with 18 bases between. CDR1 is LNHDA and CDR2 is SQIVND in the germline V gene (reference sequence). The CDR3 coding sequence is TGTGCCAGTAGTATTGGGATAGCGGCCTGGGTCTACAATGAGCAGTTCTTC. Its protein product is CASSIGIAAWVYNEQFF.

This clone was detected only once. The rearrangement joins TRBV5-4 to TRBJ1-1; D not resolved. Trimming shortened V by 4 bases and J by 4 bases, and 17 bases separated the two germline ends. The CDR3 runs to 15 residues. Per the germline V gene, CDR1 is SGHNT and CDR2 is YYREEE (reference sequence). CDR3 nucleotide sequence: TGTGCCAGCAGCAACGTTCCGGGCGGGGTCACTGAAGCTTTCTTT. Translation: CASSNVPGGVTEAFF.

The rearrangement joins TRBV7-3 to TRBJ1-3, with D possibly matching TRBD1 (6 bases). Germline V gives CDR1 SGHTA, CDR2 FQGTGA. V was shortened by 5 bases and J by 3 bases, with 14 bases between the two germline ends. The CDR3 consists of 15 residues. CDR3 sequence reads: CASSRGGGNGNTIYF. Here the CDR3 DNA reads TGTGCCAGCAGCCGAGGGGGGGGTAATGGAAACACCATATATTTT.

The CDR3 loop reads CASSLVRGRGETQYF. The CDR3 region has the DNA TGTGCCAGCAGCTTGGTTCGGGGTCGGGGGGAGACCCAGTACTTC. The V and J genes are TRBV5-4 and TRBJ2-5; D may be TRBD2 (6 bases). The germline V and J ends were trimmed by 0 bases and 5 bases, with 14 bases remaining between them. The CDR3 runs 15 residues. Germline-derived CDR1 and CDR2 are SGHNT and YYREEE (reference sequence). Looking up the rest from reference TRBV5-4 and TRBJ2-5 gives the full variable domain: ETGVTQSPTHLIKTRGQQVTLRCSSQSGHNTVSWYQQALGQGPQFIFQYYREEENGRGNFPPRFSGLQFPNYSSELNVNALELDDSALYLCASSLVRGRGETQYFGPGTRLLVL.

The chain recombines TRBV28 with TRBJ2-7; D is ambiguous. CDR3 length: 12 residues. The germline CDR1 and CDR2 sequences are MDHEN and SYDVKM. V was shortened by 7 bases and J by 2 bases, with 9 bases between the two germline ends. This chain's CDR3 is CASNNSPYEQYF. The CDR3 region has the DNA TGTGCCAGCAACAACAGCCCCTACGAGCAGTACTTC.

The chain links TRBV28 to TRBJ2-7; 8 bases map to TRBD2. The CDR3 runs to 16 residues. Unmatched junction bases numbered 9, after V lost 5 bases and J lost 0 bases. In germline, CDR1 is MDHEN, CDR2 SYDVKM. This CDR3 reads CASSARPGLGSYEQYF. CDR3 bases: TGTGCCAGCAGTGCCCGCCCGGGACTAGGCTCCTACGAGCAGTACTTC.

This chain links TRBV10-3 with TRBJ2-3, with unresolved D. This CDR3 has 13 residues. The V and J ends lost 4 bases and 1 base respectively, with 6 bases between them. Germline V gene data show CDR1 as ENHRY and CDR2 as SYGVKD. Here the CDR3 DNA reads TGTGCCATCAGTGGCGCTGGCACAGATACGCAGTATTTT. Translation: CAISGAGTDTQYF.

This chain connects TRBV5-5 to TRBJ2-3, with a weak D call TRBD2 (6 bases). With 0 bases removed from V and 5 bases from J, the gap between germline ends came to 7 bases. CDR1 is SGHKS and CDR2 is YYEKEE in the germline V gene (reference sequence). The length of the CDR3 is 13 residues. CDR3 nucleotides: TGTGCCAGCAGCTTGGCGGGGGAAGATACGCAGTATTTT. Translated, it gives CASSLAGEDTQYF.

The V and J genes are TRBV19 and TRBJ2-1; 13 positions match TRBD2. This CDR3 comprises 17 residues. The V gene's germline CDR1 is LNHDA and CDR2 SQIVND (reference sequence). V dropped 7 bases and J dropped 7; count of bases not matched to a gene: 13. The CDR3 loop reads CASTKTQLAGGPNEQFF. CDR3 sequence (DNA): TGTGCCAGTACGAAAACCCAACTAGCGGGGGGGCCGAATGAGCAGTTCTTC.

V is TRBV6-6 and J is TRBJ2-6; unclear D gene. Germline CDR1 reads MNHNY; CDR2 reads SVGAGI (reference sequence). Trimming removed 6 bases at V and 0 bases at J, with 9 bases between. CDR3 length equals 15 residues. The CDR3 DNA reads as TGTGCCAGCAGAGAACAGTCCTCTGGGGCCAACGTCCTGACTTTC. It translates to CASREQSSGANVLTF.

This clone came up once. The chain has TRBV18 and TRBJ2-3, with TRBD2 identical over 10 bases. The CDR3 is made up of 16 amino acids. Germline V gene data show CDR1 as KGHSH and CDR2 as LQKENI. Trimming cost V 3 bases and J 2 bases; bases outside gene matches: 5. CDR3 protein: CASSPGLAGATDTQYF. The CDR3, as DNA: TGTGCCAGCTCACCTGGGCTAGCGGGGGCCACAGATACGCAGTATTTT.

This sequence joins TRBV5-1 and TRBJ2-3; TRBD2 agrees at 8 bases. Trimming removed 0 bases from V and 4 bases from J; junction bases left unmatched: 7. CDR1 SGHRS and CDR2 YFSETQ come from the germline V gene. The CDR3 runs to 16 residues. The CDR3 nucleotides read TGCGCCAGCAGCTTGGTGGCGGGAGGTTTTCCAGATACGCAGTATTTT. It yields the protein CASSLVAGGFPDTQYF.

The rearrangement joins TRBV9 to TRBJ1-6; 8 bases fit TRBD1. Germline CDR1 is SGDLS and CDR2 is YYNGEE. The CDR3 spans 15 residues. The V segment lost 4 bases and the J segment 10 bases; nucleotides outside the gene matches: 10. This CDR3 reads CASSSSGTGDSPLHF. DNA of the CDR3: TGTGCCAGCAGCTCGTCCGGGACAGGTGACTCACCCCTCCACTTT.

The CDR3 DNA reads as TGTGCCAGCAGTCGGACAGATGGGTCTCGGAGTGAGCAGTTCTTC. Its translation is CASSRTDGSRSEQFF. The rearrangement joins TRBV28 to TRBJ2-1, with TRBD1 as a possible D gene (6 bases). Per germline, CDR1 MDHEN and CDR2 SYDVKM. Trimming cost V 5 bases and J 9 bases, with 20 bases left between them. The CDR3 loop spans 15 amino acids.

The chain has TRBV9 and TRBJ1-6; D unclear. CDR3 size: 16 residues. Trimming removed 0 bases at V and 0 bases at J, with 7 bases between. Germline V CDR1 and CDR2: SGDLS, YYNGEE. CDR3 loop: CASSVGLISYNSPLHF. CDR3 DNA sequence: TGTGCCAGCAGCGTAGGACTGATCTCCTATAATTCACCCCTCCACTTT.

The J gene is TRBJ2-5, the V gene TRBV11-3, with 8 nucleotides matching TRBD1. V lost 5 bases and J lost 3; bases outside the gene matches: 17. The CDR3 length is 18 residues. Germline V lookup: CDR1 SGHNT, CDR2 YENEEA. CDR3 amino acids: CASSQWEWRDRREETQYF. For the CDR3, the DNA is TGTGCCAGCAGCCAGTGGGAGTGGAGGGACAGGCGGGAAGAGACCCAGTACTTC. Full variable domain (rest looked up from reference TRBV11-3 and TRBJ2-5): EAGVVQSPRYKIIEKKQPVAFWCNPISGHNTLYWYLQNLGQGPELLIRYENEEAVDDSQLPKDRFSAERLKGVDSTLKIQPAELGDSAVYLCASSQWEWRDRREETQYFGPGTRLLVL.